This T cell receptor beta chain was captured by sequencing in a study of blood T cell repertoires in COVID-19. For the study at large: Sample material is recorded as cDNA or gDNA derived from T cells, B-cell-depleted T cells, or PBMCs.

The repertoire was sequenced with immunoSEQ multiplex PCR; TCRdb's copy has only in-frame clones and lacks some. The table has around 40,000 clones, 79% seen once. The trim removed 4 bases at V and 4 bases at J, leaving 6 bases unmatched. The CDR3 spans 14 residues. Germline V gene lookup returns CDR1 SEHNR and CDR2 FQNEAQ (reference sequence). The chain has TRBV7-9 and TRBJ2-7, with 8 bases identical to TRBD2. The source is an elderly woman with acute or convalescent COVID-19. Material: peripheral blood. The CDR3 DNA sequence: TGTGCCAGCAGCTCCGAGCGGGAGCTTTACGAGCAGTACTTC. It is translated as CASSSERELYEQYF.